This T cell receptor beta chain was sequenced for a study of metastatic and nonmetastatic thyroid tumors. Whole-study context: Repertoires from blood and tumor or nodule tissue of malignant and benign thyroid patients were compared.

This clone was detected a few times. Antigen specificity is unknown. The germline V and J ends were trimmed by 7 bases and 1 base, with 5 bases remaining between them. Germline V gene sequence: CDR1 SNHLY, CDR2 FYNNEI. The CDR3 sequence is 12 residues long. Original methodology: Across clinicopathological groups, CDR3 differences served as the basis for building a distant-metastasis classifier for papillary thyroid cancer. TCRdb re-called the PCR reads through MiXCR. The V and J calls shown here were made by TCRdb, not taken from the authors' results. The repertoire holds some 17,000 clones, with 30% to 40% as singletons. Points from the study as a whole: A significant increase in TCR beta diversity was reportedly seen in malignant thyroid tumors relative to benign nodules, in blood and tumor.

Each patient came to thyroid surgery without any prior treatment (of any kind). The sequence came from a female donor with papillary thyroid cancer or a benign thyroid nodule (not recorded which). Some clones in this sample may be carry-over from other donors' samples. Sequencing used tumor tissue. The V and J genes are TRBV2 and TRBJ1-3; D is unresolved. CDR3 bases: TGTGCCAGCAAGGATTCTGGAAACACCATATATTTT. Its protein is CASKDSGNTIYF. The full variable domain, its missing parts supplied by reference TRBV2 and TRBJ1-3, is EPEVTQTPSHQVTQMGQEVILRCVPISNHLYFYWYRQILGQKVEFLVSFYNNEISEKSEIFDDQFSVERPDGSNFTLKIRSTKLEDSAMYFCASKDSGNTIYFGEGSWLTVV.